Presented here are 20 T cell receptor beta chains from one specimen sequenced in a study of T cell repertoires in cytomegalovirus infection. A single record per CDR3 protein comes from TCRdb applying MiXCR to the reads. The sample contains roughly 77,000 distinct CDR3 sequences, 3% to 4% of which appear only once. The material sequenced was PBMCs. The source is a human donor in good health (CMV status not recorded). Some clones in this sample may be carry-over from other donors' samples.

This clonotype was recorded at least ten times. The chain has TRBV2 and TRBJ2-3, with D possibly TRBD1 on 5 matching bases. The CDR3 totals 13 residues. Germline lookup yields CDR1 SNHLY and CDR2 FYNNEI. Trimming removed 5 bases from V and 4 bases from J, with 10 bases in between. In DNA, the CDR3 is TGTGCCAGCAGTCCAGGGTTAGCAGATACGCAGTATTTT. It yields the protein CASSPGLADTQYF.

This clonotype was observed at least ten times. The chain has TRBV5-1 and TRBJ2-3; 7 bases are shared with TRBD2. The germline gives CDR1 SGHRS, CDR2 YFSETQ. The CDR3 consists of 14 residues. Trimming cost V 7 bases and J 2 bases; bases outside gene matches: 7. CDR3 sequence reads: CASSAGISTDTQYF. In nucleotides, the CDR3 is TGCGCCAGCTCAGCGGGGATATCCACAGATACGCAGTATTTT.

This clonotype was seen many times. This sequence joins TRBV7-2 and TRBJ2-1; 9 nucleotides line up with TRBD2. The length of the CDR3 is 18 residues. Germline V CDR1 and CDR2: SGHTA, FQGNSA. Trimming at V came to 0 bases and at J to 2 bases, leaving 8 bases not matched to a gene. DNA for the CDR3: TGTGCCAGCAGCTTAGCGGGAATAGCGGGGGTGACCTACAATGAGCAGTTCTTC. Its translation: CASSLAGIAGVTYNEQFF.

This clonotype was seen at least ten times. The chain is built from TRBV19 and TRBJ1-1; D remains unclear. This CDR3 is built from 15 residues. V lost 4 bases to trimming and J lost 0 bases, with 12 bases between them. In germline, CDR1 is LNHDA, CDR2 SQIVND (reference sequence). CDR3 bases: TGTGCCAGTAGTACCGGAGGAAAACTGAACACTGAAGCTTTCTTT. This encodes CASSTGGKLNTEAFF.

In its sample, this clonotype was seen many times. V gene TRBV4-1 combines with J gene TRBJ2-1, with TRBD2 matching 7 bases. CDR3 length: 15 amino acids. CDR1 is MGHRA and CDR2 is YSYEKL in the germline V gene. V shed 1 base and J 4 bases; nucleotides not matched to a gene: 4. CDR3 in DNA: TGCGCCAGCAGCCAAGTTCCGCGGGGGTACAATGAGCAGTTCTTC. Protein: CASSQVPRGYNEQFF.

This clonotype came up many times. The gene calls are TRBV7-2 and TRBJ1-5, with a possible D match to TRBD1 (6 bases). CDR1 SGHTA and CDR2 FQGNSA come from the germline V gene. Trimming cost V 1 base and J 4 bases, with 17 bases left between them. CDR3 length equals 17 residues. CDR3 bases: TGTGCCAGCAGCTTAGGAGGTGGAGCAGGGGATAATCAGCCCCAGCATTTT. This encodes CASSLGGGAGDNQPQHF.

The chain recombines TRBV5-1 with TRBJ2-7; tentatively, D is TRBD1 or TRBD2 (5 bases each). CDR1 is SGHRS, CDR2 YFSETQ, per germline. The V and J ends lost 4 bases and 0 bases respectively, with 23 bases between them. The CDR3 consists of 18 residues. The CDR3 here is CASSLLGTDFMSSYEQYF. In DNA form, the CDR3 reads TGCGCCAGCAGCCTGCTTGGGACGGACTTTATGAGCTCCTACGAGCAGTACTTC.

This clonotype was picked up many times. V gene TRBV27 combines with J gene TRBJ1-5, with 12 nucleotides matching TRBD1. The length of the CDR3 is 16 residues. The V gene's germline CDR1 is MNHEY and CDR2 SMNVEV (reference sequence). Trimming cost V 0 bases and J 7 bases; bases outside gene matches: 4. The CDR3 is CASSLSGQGAGQPQHF. The DNA for the CDR3 is TGTGCCAGCAGTTTATCGGGACAGGGGGCTGGCCAGCCCCAGCATTTT.

The chain couples TRBV28 to TRBJ2-1; 13 bases map to TRBD2. The CDR3 is 18 residues long. CDR1 and CDR2 from the germline V gene are MDHEN and SYDVKM. With 5 bases clipped from V and 7 bases from J, the junction kept 14 bases outside the gene matches. The CDR3 sequence is CASSPHGLAGDLRNEQFF. The CDR3 coding sequence is TGTGCCAGCAGTCCTCATGGACTAGCGGGAGACCTTAGGAATGAGCAGTTCTTC. Based on the CDR3 plus reference TRBV28 and TRBJ2-1, the full variable domain is DVKVTQSSRYLVKRTGEKVFLECVQDMDHENMFWYRQDPGLGLRLIYFSYDVKMKEKGDIPEGYSVSREKKERFSLILESASTNQTSMYLCASSPHGLAGDLRNEQFFGPGTRLTVL.

This clonotype occurred many times. V and J are TRBV5-4 and TRBJ2-2; 11 bases align to TRBD2. Germline CDR1 SGHNT, CDR2 YYREEE (reference sequence). The length of the CDR3 is 16 residues. The ends lost 6 bases at V and 1 base at J; junction bases unmatched: 5. The CDR3 DNA is TGTGCCAGCAACATCGGGACTAGCGGGAACACCGGGGAGCTGTTTTTT. Protein: CASNIGTSGNTGELFF.

This clonotype was counted ten times or more. The chain recombines TRBV6-1 with TRBJ1-1; D remains ambiguous. The germline V gene has CDR1 MNHNS and CDR2 SASEGT. V gave up 8 bases and J gave up 5 bases, with 15 bases separating them. CDR3 length: 13 amino acids. The CDR3 DNA is TGTGCCAGCCAGGACGTGGGTTTAACTGAAGCTTTCTTT. This sequence encodes CASQDVGLTEAFF.

At least ten counts were recorded for this clonotype. The chain employs TRBV20-1 and TRBJ2-5; D possibly corresponds to TRBD2 (6 bases). From germline, CDR1 is DFQATT and CDR2 SNEGSKA (reference sequence). The CDR3 sequence is 14 residues long. Trimming shortened V by 1 base and J by 5 bases, and 14 bases separated the two germline ends. The DNA of the CDR3 is TGCAGTGCTAGAGCGCTAGCGAGTTGGGAGACCCAGTACTTC. The encoded protein is CSARALASWETQYF.

The sample holds many counts of this clonotype. In nucleotides, the CDR3 is TGTGCCAGCAGCTTGTCTCCCCGGGCCTCTATATACACCGGGGAGCTGTTTTTT. The encoded protein is CASSLSPRASIYTGELFF. The chain employs TRBV11-2 and TRBJ2-2; D remains ambiguous. Trimming left V 3 bases short and J 3 bases short, with 20 bases between. The CDR3 is 18 amino acids. Germline assignment: CDR1 SGHAT and CDR2 FQNNGV.

This clonotype was observed many times. The CDR3 DNA follows: TGTGCCAGCAGTATGATAGGACGGAGAACTGAAGCTTTCTTT. Protein product: CASSMIGRRTEAFF. The genes are TRBV27 and TRBJ1-1; D gene uncertain. Trimming removed 5 bases from V and 5 bases from J, with 15 bases in between. This CDR3 is built from 14 residues. Germline V gene sequence: CDR1 MNHEY, CDR2 SMNVEV (reference sequence).

The sample holds many counts of this clonotype. The chain employs TRBV7-2 and TRBJ1-2; 8 positions agree with TRBD1. Germline V gives CDR1 SGHTA, CDR2 FQGNSA. The CDR3 is 16 amino acids. V was pared by 1 base and J by 0 bases, with 4 bases of the junction left unmatched. The DNA of the CDR3 is TGTGCCAGCAGCTTAGGATCGACAGGGGCTAACTATGGCTACACCTTC. It codes for CASSLGSTGANYGYTF.

This clonotype was found many times. CDR3 nucleotide sequence: TGTGCCAGCAGCTTTTTGTCCAGATTCTACAATGAGCAGTTCTTC. Protein sequence: CASSFLSRFYNEQFF. The J gene is TRBJ2-1, the V gene TRBV7-2; no clear D gene. The CDR3 runs 15 residues. V was clipped by 3 bases and J by 3 bases, with 12 bases between them. Germline CDR1 reads SGHTA; CDR2 reads FQGNSA.

This clonotype showed up many times. This rearrangement joins TRBV11-2 to TRBJ2-7; D gene uncertain. There are 15 residues in the CDR3. The V and J ends lost 0 bases and 1 base respectively, with 10 bases between them. Germline V gene lookup returns CDR1 SGHAT and CDR2 FQNNGV. CDR3 nucleotide sequence: TGTGCCAGCAGCTTAGATCAGTTCACTTCCTACGAGCAGTACTTC. Its protein product is CASSLDQFTSYEQYF.

This clonotype was detected many times. This sequence joins TRBV11-3 and TRBJ1-1; no firm D call. The V end lost 2 bases, the J end lost 7 bases, and 5 bases lay between the germline ends. The CDR3 is 11 amino acids. Germline V gives CDR1 SGHNT, CDR2 YENEEA. The CDR3 DNA is TGTGCCAGCAGCTTAAAGGATGAAGCTTTCTTT. This encodes CASSLKDEAFF.

This clonotype was seen many times. The chain links TRBV6-1 to TRBJ1-1, with D maybe TRBD1 (6 bases). The CDR3 runs to 15 residues. The V gene lost 4 bases and the J gene lost 5 bases, with 17 bases spanning the gap. Germline CDR1 is MNHNS and CDR2 is SASEGT. DNA of the CDR3: TGTGCCAGCAGTGGGCTTACAGGGAGATGGACTGAAGCTTTCTTT. The encoded protein is CASSGLTGRWTEAFF.

This clonotype was counted at least ten times. V is TRBV7-2 and J is TRBJ1-2; D remains ambiguous. Germline loops: CDR1 SGHTA, CDR2 FQGNSA. There are 14 residues in the CDR3. V shed 1 base and J shed 6 bases, with 12 bases lying between them. This chain's CDR3 is CASSLELPTNGYTF. CDR3 sequence (DNA): TGTGCCAGCAGCTTAGAACTCCCCACGAATGGCTACACCTTC.